These 32 T cell receptor beta chains were sequenced from one sample in a study of T cells in Graves' hyperthyroidism and ophthalmopathy. Using RNA transcripts as the source, TCR beta CDR3 regions were amplified. Initially, a first-round RT-PCR of the TCR CDR3 employed the HTBI primer set. TCRdb reprocessed the multiplex PCR reads via MiXCR and lists one record per CDR3 protein. The table lists hundreds of thousands of distinct CDR3 sequences, under 25% of them singletons, with around a third in the top ten. The sequencing sample was made of blood. The receptors derive from a young man with Graves' ophthalmopathy.

V usage is TRBV20-1 and J usage is TRBJ2-7; 7 positions match TRBD1. The CDR3 length is 14 residues. The ends lost 5 bases at V and 7 bases at J; junction bases unmatched: 14. Germline V gene data show CDR1 as DFQATT and CDR2 as SNEGSKA (reference sequence). CDR3 bases: TGCAGTGCTCCCCAAAGGACAGGTTCGCGTGAGCAGTACTTC. Translating gives CSAPQRTGSREQYF.

This clonotype was recorded at least ten times. CDR3 nucleotides: TGCGCCAGCAGCGAGGGACAGATGAACACTGAAGCTTTCTTT. Translated: CASSEGQMNTEAFF. The V and J genes are TRBV5-1 and TRBJ1-1, with 7 bases identical to TRBD1. The CDR3 totals 14 residues. Trimming cost V 4 bases and J 0 bases; bases outside gene matches: 3. Germline loops: CDR1 SGHRS, CDR2 YFSETQ.

V is TRBV27 and J is TRBJ2-1, with TRBD2 matching over 9 bases. This CDR3 has 15 residues. CDR1 is MNHEY, CDR2 SMNVEV, per germline (reference sequence). Trimming took 6 bases from V and 2 from J; bases not matched to a gene: 5. The CDR3 here is CASRQSSGAYNEQFF. CDR3 nucleotides: TGTGCCAGCAGGCAGTCTAGCGGGGCCTACAATGAGCAGTTCTTC.

This chain joins TRBV5-1 and TRBJ2-7; 8 bases line up with TRBD2. Losses at the gene ends were 0 bases for V and 5 bases for J; bases not matched to a gene: 7. Germline lookup yields CDR1 SGHRS and CDR2 YFSETQ. This CDR3 comprises 15 residues. In DNA, the CDR3 is TGCGCCAGCAGCTTGGGACTATCGGGAGGGGACGAGCAGTACTTC. Translation gives CASSLGLSGGDEQYF.

This clonotype was recorded at least ten times. As DNA, the CDR3 is TGCGCCAGCAGCCCCTCGGGCGGGAACACTGAAGCTTTCTTT. This encodes CASSPSGGNTEAFF. The V and J genes are TRBV5-1 and TRBJ1-1; D is unclear. Trimming took 4 bases from V and 1 from J, leaving 11 bases between them. The CDR3 totals 14 residues. CDR1 and CDR2 from the germline V gene are SGHRS and YFSETQ.

This clonotype came up many times. V gene TRBV28 combines with J gene TRBJ1-5; TRBD1 matches at 7 bases. This CDR3 comprises 15 residues. V shed 4 bases, J shed 3 bases, and the junction held 6 bases outside the gene matches. Germline CDR1 reads MDHEN; CDR2 reads SYDVKM. CDR3 protein: CASSWGGQSNQPQHF. For the CDR3, the DNA is TGTGCCAGCAGTTGGGGGGGACAGTCCAATCAGCCCCAGCATTTT.

The chain combines TRBV5-1 with TRBJ1-1; unclear D gene. Trimming shortened V by 2 bases and J by 5 bases, and 10 bases separated the two germline ends. CDR3 length: 13 amino acids. Germline lookup yields CDR1 SGHRS and CDR2 YFSETQ. CDR3 DNA sequence: TGCGCCAGCAGCTTCAGCGACCAAACTGAAGCTTTCTTT. It specifies CASSFSDQTEAFF.

This clonotype has only one observation. The J gene is TRBJ2-2, the V gene TRBV5-1; 9 nucleotides match TRBD2. The CDR3 sequence is 16 residues long. Germline V CDR1 and CDR2: SGHRS, YFSETQ. The V and J ends lost 1 base and 13 bases, in that order; junction bases with no gene match: 14. CDR3 region: CASSLTTAVAGAALFF. The CDR3 DNA sequence: TGCGCCAGCAGCTTGACTACGGCGGTAGCGGGAGCGGCGCTGTTTTTT.

As to this clonotype: A much more abundant neighbour one base away suggests this may be a read error. This chain uses TRBV11-2 with TRBJ2-1; D is perhaps TRBD2 (7 bases). The CDR3 loop spans 16 amino acids. Germline V gene lookup returns CDR1 SGHAT and CDR2 FQNNGV. The CDR3 nucleotides read TGTGCCGGCAGCCAGGGGCCGGGGGGCTCCTACAATGAGCAGTTCTTC. As protein: CAGSQGPGGSYNEQFF.

This clonotype was seen repeatedly, ten times or more. CDR3 sequence (DNA): TGTGCCAGCAGCATCGACAGGGTCACTGAAGCTTTCTTT. It encodes CASSIDRVTEAFF. The genes are TRBV12-3 or TRBV12-4 and TRBJ1-1; TRBD1 matches at 7 bases. The length of the CDR3 is 13 residues. Germline trimming cut 6 bases from V and 4 bases from J; bases unmatched to any gene: 5.

This clonotype was detected ten times or more. The chain uses TRBV20-1 and TRBJ2-1; D is perhaps TRBD2 (5 bases). Germline loops: CDR1 DFQATT, CDR2 SNEGSKA (reference sequence). V was pared by 2 bases and J by 7 bases, with 15 bases between. The CDR3 length is 14 residues. CDR3 sequence (DNA): TGCAGTGCTAGATGGAGGACGGGTTGGAATGAGCAGTTCTTC. This sequence encodes CSARWRTGWNEQFF.

V is TRBV3-1 and J is TRBJ2-1, with 13 bases fitting TRBD2. Losses at the gene ends were 4 bases for V and 0 bases for J; bases not matched to a gene: 9. Germline lookup yields CDR1 LGHDT and CDR2 YNNKEL (reference sequence). This CDR3 is built from 19 residues. The CDR3, as DNA: TGTGCCAGCAGCCGCTCGCGGACTAGCGGGAGCCCCTCCTACAATGAGCAGTTCTTC. Its protein is CASSRSRTSGSPSYNEQFF.

This clonotype came up many times. The chain combines TRBV11-2 with TRBJ2-7; 9 nucleotides line up with TRBD2. In germline, CDR1 is SGHAT, CDR2 FQNNGV. Trimming cost V 3 bases and J 4 bases; bases outside gene matches: 7. This CDR3 is 15 amino acids long. The CDR3 sequence is CASSLSSGNTYEQYF. CDR3 bases: TGTGCCAGCAGCTTGTCTAGCGGGAACACGTACGAGCAGTACTTC.

This clonotype has a handful of counts. The chain has TRBV6-4 and TRBJ2-2; TRBD2 agrees at 9 bases. CDR1 is MRHNA, CDR2 SNTAGT, per germline. J lost 4 bases, V lost 4 bases, and 7 bases had no gene match. The CDR3 runs 16 residues. CDR3 DNA: TGTGCCAGCAGTGGAGATAGCGGGAGTGTCACCGGGGAGCTGTTTTTT. It is translated as CASSGDSGSVTGELFF.

The chain links TRBV5-1 to TRBJ2-7, with 7 bases matching TRBD1. The end of the DNA aligns better with TRBJ2-1, so the J call may be wrong. This CDR3 has 14 residues. Germline V gene lookup returns CDR1 SGHRS and CDR2 YFSETQ. The CDR3 loop reads CASSLLTGNYEQFF. The DNA of the CDR3 is TGCGCCAGCAGCTTATTGACAGGGAACTACGAGCAGTTCTTC.

Only a few counts were recorded for this clonotype. V usage is TRBV4-1 and J usage is TRBJ2-7; either TRBD1 or TRBD2 may fit D (5 bases each). The V gene lost 4 bases and the J gene lost 8 bases, with 21 bases spanning the gap. CDR1 is MGHRA and CDR2 is YSYEKL in the germline V gene. This CDR3 contains 15 residues. Here the CDR3 reads CASSRIRVGASKQYF. The CDR3 region has the DNA TGCGCCAGCAGCCGAATACGGGTCGGGGCCTCTAAGCAGTACTTC.

This clonotype was seen a few times. The rearrangement uses TRBV24-1 and TRBJ2-1, with TRBD1 as a possible D gene (5 bases). The CDR3 covers 15 residues. Germline CDR1 is KGHDR and CDR2 is SFDVKD. Trimming left V 4 bases short and J 10 bases short, with 19 bases between. CDR3 DNA: TGTGCCACCAGTGACTACCTTGACAGCCCGGGCGAGCAGTTCTTC. This sequence encodes CATSDYLDSPGEQFF.

This clonotype was found many times. This chain joins TRBV2 and TRBJ1-4; 7 nucleotides align to TRBD1. In germline, CDR1 is SNHLY, CDR2 FYNNEI. The V segment lost 4 bases and the J segment 0 bases; nucleotides outside the gene matches: 5. The CDR3 is made up of 16 amino acids. The CDR3 coding sequence is TGTGCCAGCAGTGGGACAGGAGTCGCAACTAATGAAAAACTGTTTTTT. As protein: CASSGTGVATNEKLFF. The entire variable domain, with the rest obtained from reference TRBV2 and TRBJ1-4, is as follows: EPEVTQTPSHQVTQMGQEVILRCVPISNHLYFYWYRQILGQKVEFLVSFYNNEISEKSEIFDDQFSVERPDGSNFTLKIRSTKLEDSAMYFCASSGTGVATNEKLFFGSGTQLSVL.

This clonotype came up a few times. The V and J genes are TRBV6-1 and TRBJ1-1; D perhaps matches TRBD1 (5 bases). From germline, CDR1 is MNHNS and CDR2 SASEGT. V was cut by 6 bases and J by 6 bases, with 17 bases left in between. The CDR3 spans 14 residues. CDR3 amino acids: CASRQGGEKAEAFF. Here the CDR3 DNA reads TGTGCCAGCAGGCAGGGAGGAGAGAAGGCTGAAGCTTTCTTT.

This clonotype was picked up a small number of times. CDR3 region: CASATGSSNEKLFF. The CDR3 coding sequence is TGCGCCAGCGCAACCGGGTCGTCTAATGAAAAACTGTTTTTT. J is TRBJ1-4 and V is TRBV5-1, with D unresolved. The germline gives CDR1 SGHRS, CDR2 YFSETQ. The V gene lost 7 bases and the J gene lost 3 bases, with 13 bases spanning the gap. The CDR3 extends over 14 amino acids.

About this clonotype itself: Since a much larger clone is just one base distant, this may be a read error. The chain carries TRBV28 and TRBJ1-5; D ambiguous. The germline V gene has CDR1 MDHEN and CDR2 SYDVKM. The V gene lost 10 bases and the J gene lost 0 bases, with 10 bases spanning the gap. The CDR3 has 13 amino acids. The CDR3 nucleotides read TGTGCCACCTCGACAAGTAGCAATCAGCCCCAGCATTTT. It specifies CATSTSSNQPQHF.

The chain recombines TRBV5-5 with TRBJ1-4; D perhaps matches TRBD1 (6 bases). The V end was cut by 2 bases, the J end by 12 bases, with 14 bases between. CDR3 size: 13 residues. CDR1 is SGHKS and CDR2 is YYEKEE in the germline V gene (reference sequence). DNA of the CDR3: TGTGCCAGCAGCTTAAACGGACAGACGGAACTGTTTTTT. Protein: CASSLNGQTELFF. The full variable domain, rest sourced from reference TRBV5-5 and TRBJ1-4, is DAGVTQSPTHLIKTRGQQVTLRCSPISGHKSVSWYQQVLGQGPQFIFQYYEKEERGRGNFPDRFSARQFPNYSSELNVNALLLGDSALYLCASSLNGQTELFFGSGTQLSVL.

This clonotype was found many times. J is TRBJ2-7 and V is TRBV13, with 7 bases that match TRBD1. Germline V gene lookup returns CDR1 PRHDT and CDR2 FYEKMQ (reference sequence). V lost 5 bases to trimming and J lost 2 bases; unmatched junction nucleotides: 6. This CDR3 region has 14 residues. For the CDR3, the DNA is TGTGCCAGCAGCCATGGGACAGAGACCTACGAGCAGTACTTC. This codes for CASSHGTETYEQYF.

This clonotype came up a few times. V gene TRBV20-1 combines with J gene TRBJ1-2, with a tentative D call TRBD1 (6 bases). Trimming stripped 6 bases from V and 1 base from J, with 15 bases between. CDR1 and CDR2 (germline): DFQATT, SNEGSKA (reference sequence). The CDR3 has 14 residues. CDR3 nucleotide sequence: TGCAGTGCAAGGGGGACGGTCGTTAACTATGGCTACACCTTC. This translates into CSARGTVVNYGYTF.

The chain employs TRBV4-2 and TRBJ2-1, with 10 bases aligning to TRBD2. Germline V gene lookup returns CDR1 LGHNA and CDR2 YNFKEQ. V was pared by 8 bases and J by 8 bases, with 9 bases of the junction left unmatched. CDR3 length: 14 residues. The CDR3 nucleotides read TGTGCCAGCGGTCCTAGCGGGAGCGGGGATGAGCAGTTCTTC. Translating it yields CASGPSGSGDEQFF.

This clonotype was seen more than once but under ten times. The V call is TRBV28, the J call TRBJ1-2; TRBD1 is a possible D gene (6 bases). Germline V gives CDR1 MDHEN, CDR2 SYDVKM. V lost 5 bases and J lost 6, with 16 bases in between. This CDR3 has 14 amino acids. CDR3 nucleotides: TGTGCCAGCAGTCCATACAGGGTTTCTGATGGCTACACCTTC. It yields the protein CASSPYRVSDGYTF.

This clonotype came up a few times. This rearrangement joins TRBV6-1 to TRBJ1-4; TRBD1 is a possible D gene (5 bases). Germline loops: CDR1 MNHNS, CDR2 SASEGT. V was clipped by 5 bases and J by 1 base, with 17 bases between them. The CDR3 is 17 amino acids. CDR3 in DNA: TGTGCCAGCAGTCGCGCCCTCGGGGGAAGAACTAATGAAAAACTGTTTTTT. Its protein product is CASSRALGGRTNEKLFF.

This sequence joins TRBV5-5 and TRBJ1-5; D might be TRBD1 (5 bases). The CDR3 runs 14 residues. The germline V gene encodes CDR1 SGHKS and CDR2 YYEKEE (reference sequence). The V gene lost 0 bases and the J gene lost 5 bases, with 9 bases spanning the gap. CDR3: CASSLAPGDQPQHF. As DNA, the CDR3 is TGTGCCAGCAGCTTGGCCCCGGGGGATCAGCCCCAGCATTTT.

This clonotype was counted ten times or more. The genes are TRBV28 and TRBJ1-1; D not certain. Germline V gene data show CDR1 as MDHEN and CDR2 as SYDVKM. This CDR3 spans 13 amino acids. The ends were cut back, 6 bases at V and 4 bases at J, with 12 bases in the middle. The CDR3 DNA sequence: TGTGCCAGCAGCTGGGCCACCCCCACTGAAGCTTTCTTT. Translation gives CASSWATPTEAFF.

Turning to this clonotype: A much larger clone lies one base from this, so it may be a read error. The J gene is TRBJ2-7, the V gene TRBV5-1, with D unclear. Germline V gene lookup returns CDR1 SGHRS and CDR2 YFSETQ. There are 13 residues in the CDR3. The CDR3, as DNA: TGCGTCAGCAACCCAGTCCCTGACTACGAGCAGTACTTC. It translates to CVSNPVPDYEQYF.

The V gene is TRBV2, the J gene TRBJ1-6; 10 bases agree with TRBD1. Germline V gene lookup returns CDR1 SNHLY and CDR2 FYNNEI. After removal of 6 bases from V and 5 bases from J, the junction contained 10 bases not matched to a gene. CDR3 length equals 17 residues. The CDR3 here is CASRRKGGQGNNSPLHF. The CDR3, as DNA: TGTGCCAGCAGACGAAAAGGGGGACAGGGGAATAATTCACCCCTCCACTTT.

Notes on this clonotype: The junction departs from germline at one end; a sequencing error may be responsible. The chain joins TRBV7-8 to TRBJ1-1; 7 bases are shared with TRBD1. From germline, CDR1 is SGHVS and CDR2 FQNEAQ. The CDR3 extends over 13 amino acids. CDR3 sequence reads: CAGSTGVNTEAFF. DNA for the CDR3: TGTGCCGGCAGCACAGGGGTGAACACTGAAGCTTTCTTT.